The TCR beta chain described here comes from a study of cytomegalovirus exposure and HLA in healthy donors. Notes on this clone: The antigen remains unidentified.

The PCR had 60 Vbeta and 13 Jbeta primers. Libraries were prepared by immunoSEQ multiplex PCR; TCRdb keeps only in-frame clonotypes and omits some of them. This table has 100,000 to 150,000 clones, 80% appearing once. Points from the study as a whole: There were a few CMV-associated chains whose specificity for CMV antigens was confirmed in vitro.

The receptor comes from a man aged 40-49 years in good health and CMV-seronegative. Sequenced input: PBMCs.

DNA for the CDR3: TGTGCCAGCAGCTCTCCCAGGACCACTTCGGAGGATGGGGCCAACGTCCTGACTTTC. Amino acids: CASSSPRTTSEDGANVLTF. The chain carries TRBV7-9 and TRBJ2-6, with D possibly matching TRBD2 (5 bases). The CDR3 length is 19 residues. Trimming removed 4 bases at V and 3 bases at J, with 22 bases between. The germline V gene encodes CDR1 SEHNR and CDR2 FQNEAQ (reference sequence).